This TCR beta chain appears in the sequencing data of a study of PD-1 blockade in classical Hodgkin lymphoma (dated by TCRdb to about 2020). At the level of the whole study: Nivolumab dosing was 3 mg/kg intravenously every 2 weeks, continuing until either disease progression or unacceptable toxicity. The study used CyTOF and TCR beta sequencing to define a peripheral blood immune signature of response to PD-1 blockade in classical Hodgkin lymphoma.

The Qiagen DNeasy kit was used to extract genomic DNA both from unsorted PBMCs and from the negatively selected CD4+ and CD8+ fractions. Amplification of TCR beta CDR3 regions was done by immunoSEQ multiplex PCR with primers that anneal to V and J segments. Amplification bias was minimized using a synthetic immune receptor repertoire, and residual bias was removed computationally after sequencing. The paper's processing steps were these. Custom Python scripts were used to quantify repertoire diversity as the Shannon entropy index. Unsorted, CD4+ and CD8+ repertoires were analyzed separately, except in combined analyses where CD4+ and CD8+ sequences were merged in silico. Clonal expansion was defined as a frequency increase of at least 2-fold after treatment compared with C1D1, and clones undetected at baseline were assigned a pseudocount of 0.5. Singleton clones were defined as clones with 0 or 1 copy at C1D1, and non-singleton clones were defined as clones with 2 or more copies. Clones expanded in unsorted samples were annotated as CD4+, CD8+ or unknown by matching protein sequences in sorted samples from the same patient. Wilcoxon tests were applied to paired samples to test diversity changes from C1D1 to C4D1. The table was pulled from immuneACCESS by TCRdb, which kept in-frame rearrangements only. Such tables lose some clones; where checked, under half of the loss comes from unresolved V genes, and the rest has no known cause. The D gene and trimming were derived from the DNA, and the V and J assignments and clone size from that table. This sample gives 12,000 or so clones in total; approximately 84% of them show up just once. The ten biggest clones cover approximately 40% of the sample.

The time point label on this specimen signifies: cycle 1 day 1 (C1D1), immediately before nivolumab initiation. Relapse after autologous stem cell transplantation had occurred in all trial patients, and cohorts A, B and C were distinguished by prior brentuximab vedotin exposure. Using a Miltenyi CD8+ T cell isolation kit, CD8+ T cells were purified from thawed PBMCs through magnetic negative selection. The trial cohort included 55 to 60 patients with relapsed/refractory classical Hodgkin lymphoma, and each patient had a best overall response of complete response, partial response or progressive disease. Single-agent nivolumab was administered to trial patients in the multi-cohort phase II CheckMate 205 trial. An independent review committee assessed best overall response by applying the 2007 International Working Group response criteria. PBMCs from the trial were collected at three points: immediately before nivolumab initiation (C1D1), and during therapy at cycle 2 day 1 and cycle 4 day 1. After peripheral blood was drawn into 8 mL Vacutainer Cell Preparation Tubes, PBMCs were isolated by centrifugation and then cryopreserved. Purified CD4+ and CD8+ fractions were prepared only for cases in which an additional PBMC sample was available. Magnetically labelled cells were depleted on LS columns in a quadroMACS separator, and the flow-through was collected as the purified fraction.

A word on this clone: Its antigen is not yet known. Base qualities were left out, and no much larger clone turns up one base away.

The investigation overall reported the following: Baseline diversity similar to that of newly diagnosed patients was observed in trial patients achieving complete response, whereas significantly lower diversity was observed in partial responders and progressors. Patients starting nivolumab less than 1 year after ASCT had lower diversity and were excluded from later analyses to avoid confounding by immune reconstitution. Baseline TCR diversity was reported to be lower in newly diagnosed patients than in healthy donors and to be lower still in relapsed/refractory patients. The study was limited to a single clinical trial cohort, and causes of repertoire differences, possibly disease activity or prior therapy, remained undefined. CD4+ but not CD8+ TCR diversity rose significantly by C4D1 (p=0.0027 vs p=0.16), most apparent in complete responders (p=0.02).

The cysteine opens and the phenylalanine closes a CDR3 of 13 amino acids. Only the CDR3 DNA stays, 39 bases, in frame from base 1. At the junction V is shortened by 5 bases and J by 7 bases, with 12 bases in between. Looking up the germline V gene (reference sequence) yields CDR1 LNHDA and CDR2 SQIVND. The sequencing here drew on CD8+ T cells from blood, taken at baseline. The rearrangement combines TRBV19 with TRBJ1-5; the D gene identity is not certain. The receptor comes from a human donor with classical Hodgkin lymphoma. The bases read TGTGCCAGTAGTTTCGCCTCACTACAGCCCCAGCATTTT. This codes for CASSFASLQPQHF.